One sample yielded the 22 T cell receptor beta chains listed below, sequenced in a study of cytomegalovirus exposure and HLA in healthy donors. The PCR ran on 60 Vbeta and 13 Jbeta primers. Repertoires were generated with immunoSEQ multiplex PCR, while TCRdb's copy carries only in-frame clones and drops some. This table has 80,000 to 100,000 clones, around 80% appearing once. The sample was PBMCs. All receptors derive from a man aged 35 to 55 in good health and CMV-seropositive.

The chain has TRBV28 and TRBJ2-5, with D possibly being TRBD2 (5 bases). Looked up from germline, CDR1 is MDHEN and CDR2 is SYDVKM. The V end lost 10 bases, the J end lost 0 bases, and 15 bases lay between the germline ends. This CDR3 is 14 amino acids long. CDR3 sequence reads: CAIGRENDQETQYF. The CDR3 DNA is TGTGCCATAGGCCGGGAAAACGACCAAGAGACCCAGTACTTC.

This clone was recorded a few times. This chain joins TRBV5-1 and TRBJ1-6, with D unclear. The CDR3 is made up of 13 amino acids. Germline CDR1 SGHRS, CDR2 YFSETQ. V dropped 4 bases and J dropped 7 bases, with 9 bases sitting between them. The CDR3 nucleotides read TGCGCCAGCAGCGTAGACATGAATTCACCCCTCCACTTT. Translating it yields CASSVDMNSPLHF.

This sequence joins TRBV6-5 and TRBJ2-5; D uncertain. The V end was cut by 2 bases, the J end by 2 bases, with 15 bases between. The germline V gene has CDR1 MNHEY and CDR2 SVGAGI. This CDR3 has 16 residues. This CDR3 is CASSYGRLVWQETQYF. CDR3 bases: TGTGCCAGCAGTTACGGTCGACTTGTTTGGCAAGAGACCCAGTACTTC.

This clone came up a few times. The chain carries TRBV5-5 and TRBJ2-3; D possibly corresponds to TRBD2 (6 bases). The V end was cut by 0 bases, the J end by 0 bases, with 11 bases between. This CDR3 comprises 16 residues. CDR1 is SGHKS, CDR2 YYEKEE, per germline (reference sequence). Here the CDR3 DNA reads TGTGCCAGCAGCTTGGTCAGCGGGCTGAGCACAGATACGCAGTATTTT. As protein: CASSLVSGLSTDTQYF. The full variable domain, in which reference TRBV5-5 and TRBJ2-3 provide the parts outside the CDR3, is DAGVTQSPTHLIKTRGQQVTLRCSPISGHKSVSWYQQVLGQGPQFIFQYYEKEERGRGNFPDRFSARQFPNYSSELNVNALLLGDSALYLCASSLVSGLSTDTQYFGPGTRLTVL.

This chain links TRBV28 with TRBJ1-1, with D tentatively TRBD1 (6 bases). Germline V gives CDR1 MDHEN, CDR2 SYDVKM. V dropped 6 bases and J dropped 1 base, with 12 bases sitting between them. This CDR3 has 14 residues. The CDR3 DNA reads TGTGCCAGCAGAAACCAAGGGGGGAACACTGAAGCTTTCTTT. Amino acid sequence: CASRNQGGNTEAFF.

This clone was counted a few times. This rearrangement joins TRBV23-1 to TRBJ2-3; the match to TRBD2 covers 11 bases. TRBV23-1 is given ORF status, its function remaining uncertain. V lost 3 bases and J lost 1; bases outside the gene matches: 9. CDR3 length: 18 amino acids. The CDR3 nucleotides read TGCGCCAGCAGTCATTCCCGACTAGCGGGGCCGGGCACAGATACGCAGTATTTT. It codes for CASSHSRLAGPGTDTQYF.

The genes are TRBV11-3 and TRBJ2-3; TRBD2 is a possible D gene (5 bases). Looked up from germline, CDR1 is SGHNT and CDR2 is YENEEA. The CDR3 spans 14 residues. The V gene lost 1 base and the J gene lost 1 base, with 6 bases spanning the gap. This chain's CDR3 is CASSLAGGTDTQYF. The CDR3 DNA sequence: TGTGCCAGCAGCTTAGCCGGGGGCACAGATACGCAGTATTTT.

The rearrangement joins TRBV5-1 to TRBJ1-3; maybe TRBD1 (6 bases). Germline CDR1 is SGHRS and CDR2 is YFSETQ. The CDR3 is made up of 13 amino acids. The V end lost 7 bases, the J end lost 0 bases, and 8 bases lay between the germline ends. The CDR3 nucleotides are TGCGCCAGCGGGGACACCTCTGGAAACACCATATATTTT. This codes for CASGDTSGNTIYF.

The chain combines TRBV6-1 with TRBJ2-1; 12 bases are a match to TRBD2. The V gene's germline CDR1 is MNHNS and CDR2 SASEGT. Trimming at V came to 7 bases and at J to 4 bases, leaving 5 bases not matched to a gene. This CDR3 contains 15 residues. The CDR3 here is CASTSGLAGYNEQFF. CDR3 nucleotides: TGTGCCAGCACCTCTGGACTAGCGGGATACAATGAGCAGTTCTTC.

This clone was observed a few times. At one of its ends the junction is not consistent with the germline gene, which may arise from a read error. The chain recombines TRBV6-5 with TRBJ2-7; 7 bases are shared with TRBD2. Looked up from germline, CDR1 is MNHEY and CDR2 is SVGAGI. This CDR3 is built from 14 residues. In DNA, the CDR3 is TGTGCCAGCAGTTGGGGCGGGAGCTCCTACGAGCAGTATTTC. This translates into CASSWGGSSYEQYF.

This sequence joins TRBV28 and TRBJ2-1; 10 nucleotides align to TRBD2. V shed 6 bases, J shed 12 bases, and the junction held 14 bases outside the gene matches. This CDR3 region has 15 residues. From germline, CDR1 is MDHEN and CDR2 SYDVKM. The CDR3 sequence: CASSQPAGGPTRQFF. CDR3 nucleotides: TGTGCCAGCAGCCAACCAGCGGGAGGGCCCACCAGGCAGTTCTTC. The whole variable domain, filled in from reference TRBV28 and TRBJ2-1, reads DVKVTQSSRYLVKRTGEKVFLECVQDMDHENMFWYRQDPGLGLRLIYFSYDVKMKEKGDIPEGYSVSREKKERFSLILESASTNQTSMYLCASSQPAGGPTRQFFGPGTRLTVL.

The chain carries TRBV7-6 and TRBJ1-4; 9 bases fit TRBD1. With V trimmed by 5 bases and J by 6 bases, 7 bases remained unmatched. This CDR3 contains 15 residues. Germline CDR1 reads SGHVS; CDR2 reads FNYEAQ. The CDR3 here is CASSQGQGLYEKLFF. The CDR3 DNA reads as TGTGCCAGCAGCCAGGGACAGGGTCTTTATGAAAAACTGTTTTTT.

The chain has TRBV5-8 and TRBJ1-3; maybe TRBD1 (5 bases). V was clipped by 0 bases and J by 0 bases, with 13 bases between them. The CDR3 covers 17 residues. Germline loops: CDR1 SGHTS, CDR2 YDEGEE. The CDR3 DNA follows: TGTGCCAGCAGCTTGGGGGGCAGATACCACTCTGGAAACACCATATATTTT. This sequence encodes CASSLGGRYHSGNTIYF.

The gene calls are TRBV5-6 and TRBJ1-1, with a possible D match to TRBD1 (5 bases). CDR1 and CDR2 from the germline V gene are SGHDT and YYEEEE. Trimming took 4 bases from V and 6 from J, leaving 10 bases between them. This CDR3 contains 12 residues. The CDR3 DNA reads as TGTGCCAGCAGCCAAACCAGGGCTGAAGCTTTCTTT. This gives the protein CASSQTRAEAFF.

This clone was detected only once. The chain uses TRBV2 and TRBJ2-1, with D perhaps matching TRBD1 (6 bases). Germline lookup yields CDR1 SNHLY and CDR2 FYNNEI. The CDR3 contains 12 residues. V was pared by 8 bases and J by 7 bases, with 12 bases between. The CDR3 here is CASGVRGNEQFF. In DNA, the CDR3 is TGTGCCAGCGGAGTAAGGGGGAATGAGCAGTTCTTC.

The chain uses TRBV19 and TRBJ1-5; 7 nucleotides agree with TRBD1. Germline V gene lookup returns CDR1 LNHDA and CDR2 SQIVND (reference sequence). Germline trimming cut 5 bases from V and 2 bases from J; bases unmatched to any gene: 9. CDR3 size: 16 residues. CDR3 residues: CASSQTPGGGNQPQHF. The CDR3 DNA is TGTGCCAGTAGTCAGACCCCAGGGGGAGGCAATCAGCCCCAGCATTTT.

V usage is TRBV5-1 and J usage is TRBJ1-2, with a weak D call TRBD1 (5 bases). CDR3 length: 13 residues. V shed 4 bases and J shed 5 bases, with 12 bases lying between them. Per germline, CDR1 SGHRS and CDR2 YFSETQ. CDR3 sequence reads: CASSPGEVYGYTF. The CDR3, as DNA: TGCGCCAGCAGCCCGGGGGAAGTGTATGGCTACACCTTC.

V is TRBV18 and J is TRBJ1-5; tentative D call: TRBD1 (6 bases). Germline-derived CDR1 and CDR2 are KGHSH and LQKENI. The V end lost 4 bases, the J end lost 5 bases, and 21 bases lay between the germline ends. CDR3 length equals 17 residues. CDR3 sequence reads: CASSQLLTGNGDQPQHF. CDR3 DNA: TGTGCCAGCTCACAACTGCTTACAGGGAATGGGGATCAGCCCCAGCATTTT.

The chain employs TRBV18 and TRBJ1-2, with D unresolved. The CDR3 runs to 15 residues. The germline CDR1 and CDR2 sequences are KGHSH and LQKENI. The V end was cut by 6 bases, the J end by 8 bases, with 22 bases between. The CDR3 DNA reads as TGTGCCAGCTCGCCCACCCGGCCGAGTGGGCGAGGCTACACCTTC. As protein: CASSPTRPSGRGYTF.

The CDR3 sequence is CASSSRGTEAFF. The CDR3 nucleotides are TGTGCCAGCAGTTCTCGGGGGACTGAAGCTTTCTTT. The V call is TRBV27, the J call TRBJ1-1, with D possibly matching TRBD1 (5 bases). The V gene's germline CDR1 is MNHEY and CDR2 SMNVEV (reference sequence). V lost 4 bases, J lost 5 bases, and 8 bases lay in between. CDR3 size: 12 residues.

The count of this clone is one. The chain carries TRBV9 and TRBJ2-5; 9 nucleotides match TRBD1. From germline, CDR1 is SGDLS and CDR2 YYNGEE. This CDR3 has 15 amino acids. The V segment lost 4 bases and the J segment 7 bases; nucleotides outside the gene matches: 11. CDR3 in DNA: TGTGCCAGCAGCCTAACTTCGGACAGGGGCGGGACCCAGTACTTC. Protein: CASSLTSDRGGTQYF.

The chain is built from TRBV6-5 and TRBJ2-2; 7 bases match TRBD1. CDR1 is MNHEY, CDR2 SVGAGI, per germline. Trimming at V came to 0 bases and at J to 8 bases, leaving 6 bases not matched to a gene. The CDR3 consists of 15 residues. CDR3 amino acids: CASSYSQGKLGELFF. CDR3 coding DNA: TGTGCCAGCAGTTACTCACAGGGGAAGTTAGGGGAGCTGTTTTTT.